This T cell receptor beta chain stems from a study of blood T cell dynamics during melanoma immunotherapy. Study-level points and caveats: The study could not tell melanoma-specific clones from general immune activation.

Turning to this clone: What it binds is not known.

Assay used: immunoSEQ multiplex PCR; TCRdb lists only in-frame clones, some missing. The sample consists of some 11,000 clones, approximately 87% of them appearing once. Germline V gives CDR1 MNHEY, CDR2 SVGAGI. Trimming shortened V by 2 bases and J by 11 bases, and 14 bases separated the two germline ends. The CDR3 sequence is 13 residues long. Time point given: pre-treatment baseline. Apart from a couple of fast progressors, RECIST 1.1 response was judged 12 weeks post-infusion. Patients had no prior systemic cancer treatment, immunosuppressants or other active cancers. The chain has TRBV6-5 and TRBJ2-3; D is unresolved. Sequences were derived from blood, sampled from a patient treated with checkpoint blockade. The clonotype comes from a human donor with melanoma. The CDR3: CASSYPRPAEQYF. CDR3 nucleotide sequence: TGTGCCAGCAGTTACCCTAGACCAGCAGAGCAGTATTTT.